What follows is one TCR beta chain and its context. Its antigen is as yet unknown. The data belong to a study of monozygotic twins with inflammatory bowel disease. Overall study findings and caveats: Repertoire likeness was no different across concordant and discordant twins, perhaps owing to restricted power.

The template-switching step introduced UMIs that carried a 6-nucleotide sample barcode. TCRdb reprocessed the 5' RACE reads and stores each CDR3 protein as one record, lacking DNA. Recorded for this sample: some 89,000 distinct CDR3 sequences. The sequence came from a human donor with ulcerative colitis or Crohn's disease, or a healthy co-twin of an affected twin (not recorded which). Sequencing was done on a sample of blood.

CDR3 residues: CASSGPYRGTDTQYF. V usage is TRBV18 and J usage is TRBJ2-3; TCRdb proposes TRBD1, but this gene call is untestable without DNA. This CDR3 has 15 residues. Germline V gene data show CDR1 as KGHSH and CDR2 as LQKENI.